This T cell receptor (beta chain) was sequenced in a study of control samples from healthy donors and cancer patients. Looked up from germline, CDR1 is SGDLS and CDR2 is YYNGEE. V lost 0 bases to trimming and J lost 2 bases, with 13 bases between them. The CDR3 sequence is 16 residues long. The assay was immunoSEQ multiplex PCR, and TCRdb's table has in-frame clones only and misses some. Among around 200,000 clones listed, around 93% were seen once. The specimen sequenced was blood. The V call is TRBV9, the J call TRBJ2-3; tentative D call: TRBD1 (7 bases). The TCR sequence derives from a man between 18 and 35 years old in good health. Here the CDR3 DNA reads TGTGCCAGCAGCGTAGGGAGGGACAGCCTCACAGATACGCAGTATTTT. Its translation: CASSVGRDSLTDTQYF. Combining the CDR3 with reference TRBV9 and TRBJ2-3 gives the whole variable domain DSGVTQTPKHLITATGQRVTLRCSPRSGDLSVYWYQQSLDQGLQFLIQYYNGEERAKGNILERFSAQQFPDLHSELNLSSLELGDSALYFCASSVGRDSLTDTQYFGPGTRLTVL.